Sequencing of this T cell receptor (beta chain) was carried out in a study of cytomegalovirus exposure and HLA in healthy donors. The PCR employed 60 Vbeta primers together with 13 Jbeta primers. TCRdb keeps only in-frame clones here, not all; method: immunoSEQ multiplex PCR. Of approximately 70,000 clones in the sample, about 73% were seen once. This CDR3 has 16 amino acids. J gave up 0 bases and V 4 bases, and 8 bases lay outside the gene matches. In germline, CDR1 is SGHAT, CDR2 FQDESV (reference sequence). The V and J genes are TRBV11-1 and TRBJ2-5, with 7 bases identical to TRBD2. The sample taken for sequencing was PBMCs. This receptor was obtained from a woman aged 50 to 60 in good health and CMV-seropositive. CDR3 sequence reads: CASSSRQAGNQETQYF. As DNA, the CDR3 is TGTGCCAGCAGCTCCCGTCAAGCGGGAAACCAAGAGACCCAGTACTTC.